Each of the 32 T cell receptor beta chains below was sequenced from the same sample in a study of T cells in Graves' hyperthyroidism and ophthalmopathy. Using RNA transcripts as the source, TCR beta CDR3 regions were amplified. HTBI primers were employed in a first-round RT-PCR of the TCR CDR3. One entry per CDR3 protein results from TCRdb running MiXCR on the multiplex PCR reads. The sample gives 400,000 to 550,000 distinct CDR3 sequences, approximately 24% of which show up once; about 11% is in the top ten. Source material: blood. These receptors were collected from a woman aged 30 to 39 with Graves' ophthalmopathy.

This clonotype has at least ten counts. This chain links TRBV11-2 with TRBJ2-7; no reliable D call. The CDR3 totals 12 residues. Germline CDR1 is SGHAT and CDR2 is FQNNGV. Trimming cost V 5 bases and J 4 bases, with 9 bases left between them. The CDR3 DNA reads TGTGCCAGCAGCCGGACGGAGTACGAGCAGTACTTC. This translates into CASSRTEYEQYF.

The rearrangement uses TRBV28 and TRBJ2-4; no clear D gene. CDR3 length equals 15 residues. Trimming took off 7 bases at V and 0 bases at J, with 13 bases between the two ends. Per germline, CDR1 MDHEN and CDR2 SYDVKM. The CDR3 sequence: CASTDGRLAKNIQYF. The CDR3 region has the DNA TGTGCCAGCACCGATGGACGGTTAGCCAAAAACATTCAGTACTTC.

This clonotype was seen at least ten times. This chain joins TRBV6-1 and TRBJ1-1, with D uncertain. Germline CDR1 reads MNHNS; CDR2 reads SASEGT. This CDR3 spans 12 amino acids. V was trimmed by 4 bases and J by 3 bases, leaving 6 bases between them. The CDR3 DNA follows: TGTGCCAGCAGTGGCCCAGACACTGAAGCTTTCTTT. This gives the protein CASSGPDTEAFF.

This clonotype was recorded at least ten times. This rearrangement joins TRBV6-5 to TRBJ2-7, with a weak D call TRBD1 (6 bases). There are 14 residues in the CDR3. V was cut by 4 bases and J by 4 bases, with 14 bases left in between. Germline loops: CDR1 MNHEY, CDR2 SVGAGI. The CDR3, as DNA: TGTGCCAGCAGTTCGATGCAGGGGCCGTACGAGCAGTACTTC. It specifies CASSSMQGPYEQYF.

This clonotype turned up a few times. The chain carries TRBV20-1 and TRBJ2-2; 9 nucleotides match TRBD1. The CDR3 runs to 16 residues. After removal of 0 bases from V and 4 bases from J, the junction contained 6 bases not matched to a gene. The germline CDR1 and CDR2 sequences are DFQATT and SNEGSKA (reference sequence). This CDR3 is CSARDRDRVLTGELFF. The CDR3 nucleotides read TGCAGTGCTAGAGATAGGGACAGGGTACTCACCGGGGAGCTGTTTTTT.

This clonotype was observed a handful of times. This chain connects TRBV29-1 to TRBJ2-7, with 9 positions matching TRBD2. This CDR3 region has 16 residues. Germline-derived CDR1 and CDR2 are SQVTM and ANQGSEA. V was pared by 3 bases and J by 6 bases, with 15 bases of the junction left unmatched. In DNA, the CDR3 is TGCAGCGTTGAGGGTAGCGGGGGAGCTCTTGGGCCCGAGCAGTACTTC. It yields the protein CSVEGSGGALGPEQYF.

This clonotype has just a few counts. The rearrangement uses TRBV30 and TRBJ1-5; D is undetermined. Trimming pared 2 bases from V and 5 bases from J, leaving 10 bases between. The CDR3 sequence is 13 residues long. Germline CDR1 reads GTSNPN; CDR2 reads SVGIG (reference sequence). This CDR3 reads CAWSSEIDQPQHF. The CDR3 bases are TGTGCCTGGAGTAGCGAAATAGATCAGCCCCAGCATTTT.

This clonotype was seen ten or more times. The CDR3 nucleotides are TGCAGTGCTAAGACAGGGGGAGAGACCCAGTACTTC. Translation: CSAKTGGETQYF. The gene calls are TRBV20-1 and TRBJ2-5; 9 nucleotides agree with TRBD1. This CDR3 is 12 amino acids long. Germline CDR1 and CDR2: DFQATT and SNEGSKA (reference sequence). J was trimmed by 4 bases and V by 4 bases; bases with no gene match: 1.

This clonotype was seen many times. V is TRBV18 and J is TRBJ2-7; D ambiguous. Germline loops: CDR1 KGHSH, CDR2 LQKENI. V dropped 9 bases and J dropped 5 bases, with 17 bases sitting between them. The CDR3 is 13 amino acids. The CDR3 is CASRMKMSDEQYF. CDR3 DNA: TGTGCCAGTCGTATGAAGATGTCCGACGAGCAGTACTTC.

The chain carries TRBV10-2 and TRBJ1-3, with TRBD1 identical over 7 bases. After removal of 3 bases from V and 3 bases from J, the junction contained 5 bases not matched to a gene. This CDR3 region has 15 residues. Per the germline V gene, CDR1 is WSHSY and CDR2 is SAAADI. The CDR3: CASSEEGAGGNTIYF. The CDR3 coding sequence is TGCGCCAGCAGTGAAGAGGGGGCAGGTGGAAACACCATATATTTT.

Comment on this clonotype: A much larger clone sits a single nucleotide away, making a read error possible. The gene calls are TRBV6-2 or TRBV6-3 and TRBJ2-7; D is undetermined. V shed 5 bases and J shed 6 bases, with 14 bases lying between them. This CDR3 comprises 13 residues. Per the germline V gene, CDR1 is MNHEY and CDR2 is SVGEGT. In DNA, the CDR3 is TGTGCCAGCAGTAACGGGCTCTCTGGCGAGCAGTACTTC. The encoded protein is CASSNGLSGEQYF.

This clonotype appeared many times. V and J are TRBV7-2 and TRBJ1-1; D unclear. V was pared by 5 bases and J by 4 bases, with 11 bases between. The V gene's germline CDR1 is SGHTA and CDR2 FQGNSA. This CDR3 comprises 13 residues. The CDR3: CASSEGWATEAFF. For the CDR3, the DNA is TGTGCCAGCAGCGAAGGGTGGGCCACTGAAGCTTTCTTT.

The J gene is TRBJ1-5, the V gene TRBV6-1; the match to TRBD1 covers 7 bases. Germline V gene data show CDR1 as MNHNS and CDR2 as SASEGT. The CDR3 has 14 amino acids. Germline trimming cut 8 bases from V and 3 bases from J; bases unmatched to any gene: 7. The CDR3 DNA reads TGTGCCAGCTCGAGAGACAGGGTCAATCAGCCCCAGCATTTT. Translation gives CASSRDRVNQPQHF.

The J gene is TRBJ1-5, the V gene TRBV6-2 or TRBV6-3, with D possibly being TRBD1 (5 bases). Germline loops: CDR1 MNHEY, CDR2 SVGEGT. This CDR3 comprises 15 residues. V lost 2 bases and J 6 bases, leaving 14 bases between the germline ends. The CDR3 sequence: CASSYPREGIQPQHF. The DNA of the CDR3 is TGTGCCAGCAGTTACCCCCGGGAGGGGATTCAGCCCCAGCATTTT.

This clonotype was seen repeatedly, ten times or more. The gene calls are TRBV9 and TRBJ2-5; D gene ambiguous. This CDR3 has 14 amino acids. Trimming pared 0 bases from V and 1 base from J, leaving 7 bases between. Germline-derived CDR1 and CDR2 are SGDLS and YYNGEE. The DNA of the CDR3 is TGTGCCAGCAGCGTAGACGGGTTCCAAGAGACCCAGTACTTC. Its translation: CASSVDGFQETQYF.

This clonotype was picked up many times. A junction end diverges from the germline sequence, so it may reflect a read error. The chain carries TRBV6-2 or TRBV6-3 and TRBJ2-5; no clear D. The CDR3 totals 13 residues. The germline gives CDR1 MNHEY, CDR2 SVGEGT. CDR3 DNA: TGTGCCAGCAGTTACTTGGGCCAAGGGACCCAGTACTTC. Its translation: CASSYLGQGTQYF.

This chain links TRBV3-1 with TRBJ1-2, with D hard to call. Germline lookup yields CDR1 LGHDT and CDR2 YNNKEL (reference sequence). The CDR3 loop spans 14 amino acids. The V and J ends lost 0 bases and 1 base respectively, with 6 bases between them. The CDR3 DNA is TGTGCCAGCAGCCAAGATCTCAGTAACTATGGCTACACCTTC. Encoded protein: CASSQDLSNYGYTF.

V gene TRBV2 combines with J gene TRBJ2-7; D call uncertain. Per the germline V gene, CDR1 is SNHLY and CDR2 is FYNNEI. CDR3 length: 11 residues. Trimming left V 3 bases short and J 9 bases short, with 9 bases between. The CDR3 sequence is CASSDDESQYF. DNA of the CDR3: TGTGCCAGCAGTGACGATGAGTCGCAGTACTTC.

This clonotype appeared many times. This chain connects TRBV30 to TRBJ2-7; D possibly corresponds to TRBD2 (5 bases). Germline V gene sequence: CDR1 GTSNPN, CDR2 SVGIG (reference sequence). The CDR3 extends over 12 amino acids. Between the trimmed V and J ends, which lost 0 bases and 5 bases, there was a span of 8 bases. This CDR3 is CAWSVRGNEQYF. The CDR3 bases are TGTGCCTGGAGTGTACGGGGAAACGAGCAGTACTTC.

Comments on this clonotype: The germline gene is not matched at one end of the junction; a read error may be the cause. The CDR3 bases are TGTGCCAGCGCCTCTTATGCGGGGGGCTGGGAGACCCGGTACTTC. The encoded protein is CASASYAGGWETRYF. The chain is built from TRBV6-2 or TRBV6-3 and TRBJ2-5; 8 bases are a match to TRBD2. The CDR3 length is 15 residues. Germline CDR1 MNHEY, CDR2 SVGEGT.

Only a few counts were recorded for this clonotype. The chain carries TRBV2 and TRBJ1-2; D perhaps matches TRBD1 (5 bases). V lost 7 bases and J lost 2, with 17 bases in between. CDR3 size: 15 residues. Germline CDR1 reads SNHLY; CDR2 reads FYNNEI. CDR3 in amino acids: CASTKAGAGNYGYTF. The CDR3 bases are TGTGCCAGCACCAAAGCCGGGGCAGGGAACTATGGCTACACCTTC.

This sequence joins TRBV11-1 and TRBJ1-2; no definite D call. The CDR3 sequence is 17 residues long. V lost 1 base and J 7 bases, leaving 22 bases between the germline ends. Germline CDR1 reads SGHAT; CDR2 reads FQDESV (reference sequence). CDR3 coding DNA: TGTGCCAGCAGCTTAGAGGGCCTGGCTCATGGCTTGGCTGGCTACACCTTC. Protein: CASSLEGLAHGLAGYTF.

This clonotype was detected ten times or more. The V gene is TRBV28, the J gene TRBJ2-5; D is possibly TRBD1 or TRBD2 (6 bases each). The CDR3 runs to 14 residues. Trimming stripped 7 bases from V and 1 base from J, with 13 bases between. Germline CDR1 MDHEN, CDR2 SYDVKM. In nucleotides, the CDR3 is TGTGCCAGCACTCCGGGGGCCCTCCAAGAGACCCAGTACTTC. Encoded protein: CASTPGALQETQYF.

The chain carries TRBV5-4 and TRBJ2-2; no firm D call. Germline CDR1 is SGHNT and CDR2 is YYREEE (reference sequence). The ends were cut back, 2 bases at V and 4 bases at J, with 9 bases in the middle. CDR3 size: 14 residues. Written as DNA, the CDR3 is TGTGCCAGCAGCTTACCTCGAGGCACCGGGGAGCTGTTTTTT. Its translation: CASSLPRGTGELFF.

This clonotype was recorded only once. This chain links TRBV6-5 with TRBJ1-2, with unresolved D. V gave up 0 bases and J gave up 2 bases, with 13 bases separating them. The V gene's germline CDR1 is MNHEY and CDR2 SVGAGI. CDR3 size: 16 residues. The CDR3 sequence is CASSYSSGIRNYGYTF. The CDR3 nucleotides are TGTGCCAGCAGTTACTCTTCGGGGATTCGGAACTATGGCTACACCTTC.

This clonotype appeared many times. The rearrangement uses TRBV28 and TRBJ1-2; TRBD1 agrees at 9 bases. This CDR3 contains 17 residues. Germline lookup yields CDR1 MDHEN and CDR2 SYDVKM. The junction had 14 bases not matched to a gene; V was cut back by 8 bases and J by 1 base. In nucleotides, the CDR3 is TGTGCCAGCTACGGCATACAGGGGGCCACTCATAACTATGGCTACACCTTC. Its protein product is CASYGIQGATHNYGYTF.

This clonotype was picked up many times. The rearrangement uses TRBV2 and TRBJ1-2, with 8 positions matching TRBD1. Germline CDR1 and CDR2: SNHLY and FYNNEI. V was pared by 3 bases and J by 6 bases, with 9 bases of the junction left unmatched. The CDR3 spans 15 residues. The CDR3 nucleotides are TGTGCCAGCAGTGAGATAGACAGGGGAGGGAATGGCTACACCTTC. Its protein is CASSEIDRGGNGYTF.

V and J are TRBV19 and TRBJ2-2; 8 nucleotides align to TRBD1. V gave up 4 bases and J gave up 7 bases; unmatched junction bases: 5. The CDR3 is 14 amino acids. In germline, CDR1 is LNHDA, CDR2 SQIVND (reference sequence). Here the CDR3 DNA reads TGTGCCAGTAGTACCGGACAGGGTGGCGGGGAGCTGTTTTTT. It codes for CASSTGQGGGELFF.

This rearrangement joins TRBV7-9 to TRBJ2-2; 9 nucleotides agree with TRBD2. The germline gives CDR1 SEHNR, CDR2 FQNEAQ (reference sequence). Losses at the gene ends were 3 bases for V and 5 bases for J; bases not matched to a gene: 4. The CDR3 is 15 residues long. The CDR3 bases are TGTGCCAGCAGCTTCCTAGCGGGGAAAACCGGGGAGCTGTTTTTT. This gives the protein CASSFLAGKTGELFF.

There are many counts of this clonotype. The chain employs TRBV6-1 and TRBJ1-2; 9 bases match TRBD1. Looked up from germline, CDR1 is MNHNS and CDR2 is SASEGT. The CDR3 totals 14 residues. V shed 6 bases, J shed 4 bases, and the junction held 6 bases outside the gene matches. CDR3 in DNA: TGTGCCAGCAGCCCTACGACAGGGGGCTATGGCTACACCTTC. Its translation: CASSPTTGGYGYTF.

This clonotype was picked up many times. V is TRBV4-2 and J is TRBJ1-2; the match to TRBD1 covers 8 bases. The CDR3 totals 14 residues. V dropped 4 bases and J dropped 5; count of bases not matched to a gene: 6. Germline V lookup: CDR1 LGHNA, CDR2 YNFKEQ. DNA for the CDR3: TGTGCCAGCAGCCTGACAGGGGAGGAATATGGCTACACCTTC. Amino acids: CASSLTGEEYGYTF.

This clonotype was observed a few times. V and J are TRBV20-1 and TRBJ1-1, with D uncertain. V was pared by 4 bases and J by 1 base, with 13 bases between. Germline V gene lookup returns CDR1 DFQATT and CDR2 SNEGSKA (reference sequence). CDR3 length: 14 residues. The CDR3 region has the DNA TGCAGTGCTACAAGACAAAACGGGAACACTGAAGCTTTCTTT. Translation gives CSATRQNGNTEAFF.